This TCR beta chain was sequenced during a study of blood T cell repertoires in COVID-19. For the study at large: Both acute and convalescent COVID-19 samples were obtained from the United States, Italy and Spain. Sources were T cells, B-cell-depleted T cells, or PBMCs; the material itself was cDNA or gDNA.

Sequencing was performed with immunoSEQ multiplex PCR; in TCRdb, only in-frame clones are kept and a portion is missing. The table records roughly 150,000 clones, over 70% of them present only once. The germline V gene encodes CDR1 GTSNPN and CDR2 SVGIG (reference sequence). The CDR3 is 11 amino acids. The ends were cut back, 7 bases at V and 1 base at J, with 7 bases in the middle. The receptor comes from an older woman who had recovered from COVID-19. The specimen was peripheral blood. The V and J genes are TRBV30 and TRBJ1-1, with a weak D call TRBD1 (6 bases). The CDR3 here is CASGANTEAFF. The CDR3 DNA sequence: TGTGCCTCAGGGGCGAACACTGAAGCTTTCTTT.